The 14 T cell receptor beta chains below were found in one sample sequenced in a study of blood T cell repertoires in COVID-19. The table came from immunoSEQ multiplex PCR; TCRdb's copy has only in-frame clones and leaves some out. The sample records about 240,000 clones, approximately 80% being singletons. Source material: peripheral blood. The receptors come from a man between 25 and 39 years old who had recovered from COVID-19.

The V and J genes are TRBV20-1 and TRBJ1-1; D call uncertain. Trimming removed 3 bases from V and 0 bases from J, with 14 bases in between. The CDR3 contains 15 residues. CDR1 DFQATT and CDR2 SNEGSKA come from the germline V gene (reference sequence). CDR3 loop: CSASRLEALNTEAFF. Written as DNA, the CDR3 is TGCAGTGCTAGTAGATTAGAGGCCTTGAACACTGAAGCTTTCTTT.

The chain carries TRBV19 and TRBJ2-1; possibly TRBD1 for D (5 bases). Germline V CDR1 and CDR2: LNHDA, SQIVND (reference sequence). The CDR3 spans 13 residues. Trimming took 6 bases from V and 6 from J, leaving 12 bases between them. The CDR3 DNA reads as TGTGCCAGTAGCCCAGGGATACTCAATGAGCAGTTCTTC. This sequence encodes CASSPGILNEQFF.

The chain employs TRBV7-9 and TRBJ1-4; D is possibly TRBD1 (6 bases). Trimming removed 3 bases from V and 4 bases from J, with 15 bases in between. Per germline, CDR1 SEHNR and CDR2 FQNEAQ (reference sequence). CDR3 size: 16 residues. For the CDR3, the DNA is TGTGCCAGCAGCTTGCAGGGGTCGGATTTTAATGAAAAACTGTTTTTT. The encoded protein is CASSLQGSDFNEKLFF.

The rearrangement uses TRBV19 and TRBJ1-1; 7 bases are a match to TRBD1. V lost 0 bases and J lost 5; bases outside the gene matches: 3. The germline V gene encodes CDR1 LNHDA and CDR2 SQIVND (reference sequence). The CDR3 contains 14 residues. For the CDR3, the DNA is TGTGCCAGTAGTATAGATGCAGGGGGGACTGAAGCTTTCTTT. It codes for CASSIDAGGTEAFF.

This chain joins TRBV6-6 and TRBJ1-2, with a weak D call TRBD1 (6 bases). Germline V gene sequence: CDR1 MNHNY, CDR2 SVGAGI (reference sequence). The CDR3 loop spans 14 amino acids. V lost 0 bases and J 6 bases, leaving 11 bases between the germline ends. CDR3 in amino acids: CASSYSGGADGYTF. The CDR3 region has the DNA TGTGCCAGCAGTTACTCAGGGGGGGCTGATGGCTACACCTTC.

J is TRBJ2-7 and V is TRBV2, with D perhaps TRBD2 (5 bases). Trimming took 6 bases from V and 3 from J, leaving 9 bases between them. Germline V gene sequence: CDR1 SNHLY, CDR2 FYNNEI. The CDR3 length is 12 residues. Here the CDR3 reads CASSGLSYEQYV. The CDR3 nucleotides are TGTGCCAGCAGCGGACTGAGCTACGAGCAGTACGTC.

The rearrangement uses TRBV5-1 and TRBJ2-6; D gene unclear. This CDR3 spans 17 amino acids. V lost 2 bases and J 4 bases, leaving 16 bases between the germline ends. The germline CDR1 and CDR2 sequences are SGHRS and YFSETQ. The CDR3 loop reads CASSLSRRVLGANVLTF. For the CDR3, the DNA is TGCGCCAGCAGCTTATCGCGGCGCGTTCTGGGGGCCAACGTCCTGACTTTC.

J is TRBJ1-1 and V is TRBV5-1; possible D gene TRBD1, 6 bases. Trimming stripped 0 bases from V and 8 bases from J, with 14 bases between. Germline V lookup: CDR1 SGHRS, CDR2 YFSETQ. This CDR3 region has 14 residues. The CDR3 DNA reads TGCGCCAGCAGCTTGGGGGGCAGGGGACTAGAAGCTTTCTTT. This sequence encodes CASSLGGRGLEAFF.

This rearrangement joins TRBV27 to TRBJ1-1; D may be TRBD1 (5 bases). The CDR3 sequence is 15 residues long. Trimming took off 3 bases at V and 6 bases at J, with 17 bases between the two ends. Germline values: CDR1 MNHEY, CDR2 SMNVEV (reference sequence). The CDR3 bases are TGTGCCAGCAGTTTTCGGGCCGCTCGGGGGGCTGAAGCTTTCTTT. Amino acids: CASSFRAARGAEAFF.

This clone was recorded only once. The CDR3 loop reads CASSKERARSPYGYTF. CDR3 DNA sequence: TGTGCCAGTTCTAAAGAGAGGGCCAGAAGCCCCTATGGCTACACCTTC. The V gene is TRBV19, the J gene TRBJ1-2; D is uncertain. Germline assignment: CDR1 LNHDA and CDR2 SQIVND (reference sequence). V was cut by 8 bases and J by 4 bases, with 23 bases left in between. The CDR3 runs to 16 residues.

The CDR3 DNA sequence: TGTGCCAGCAGCGGCCGGGACAGCGTGAACGAGCAGTACGTC. It is translated as CASSGRDSVNEQYV. The chain combines TRBV13 with TRBJ2-7, with 7 bases that match TRBD1. The germline gives CDR1 PRHDT, CDR2 FYEKMQ (reference sequence). The CDR3 extends over 14 amino acids. The V and J ends lost 5 bases and 5 bases, in that order; junction bases with no gene match: 9.

The chain carries TRBV18 and TRBJ1-1; TRBD1 matches at 7 bases. Germline V CDR1 and CDR2: KGHSH, LQKENI. CDR3 length: 14 residues. The junction had 8 bases not matched to a gene; V was cut back by 4 bases and J by 6 bases. The CDR3 loop is CASSRDREAAEAFF. The CDR3 region has the DNA TGTGCCAGCTCACGAGACAGGGAAGCGGCTGAAGCTTTCTTT.

This chain connects TRBV9 to TRBJ2-2; 9 bases fit TRBD2. CDR3 length equals 19 residues. V shed 4 bases, J shed 0 bases, and the junction held 13 bases outside the gene matches. Germline V gene data show CDR1 as SGDLS and CDR2 as YYNGEE. The DNA for the CDR3 is TGTGCCAGCAGCCCCTGGGGTGTAGCGGGGGCCTCGAACACCGGGGAGCTGTTTTTT. Translation gives CASSPWGVAGASNTGELFF.

V gene TRBV5-4 combines with J gene TRBJ2-3; 10 bases are a match to TRBD2. J gave up 2 bases and V 2 bases, and 2 bases lay outside the gene matches. CDR3 length: 15 amino acids. CDR1 and CDR2 from the germline V gene are SGHNT and YYREEE (reference sequence). The CDR3 nucleotides are TGTGCCAGCAGCTTAGCGGGGGGGCACACAGATACGCAGTATTTT. Protein: CASSLAGGHTDTQYF.